A selection of T cell receptor beta chains follows, all from one sample in a study of breast tumors, draining lymph nodes, adjacent tissues. MiXCR, applied by TCRdb to the multiplex PCR reads, yields one record per CDR3 protein. Counted here are 150,000 to 250,000 distinct CDR3 sequences, 25% to 40% occurring once; the ten biggest clones make up 4.3%. The source material was axillary lymph node tissue. The receptors here all came from a female donor with breast cancer. Some clones in this sample may be carry-over from other donors' samples. Each CDR3 is given with its conserved first and last residue. Each record gives: J gene, D gene, V gene, clone size, CDR3 protein, CDR3 DNA. D genes are given only for firm matches. Not every row has a clone size; where given, it reads once, few, many or a size class.

J gene: TRBJ2-7; D gene: -; V gene: TRBV4-2; clone size: -; CDR3 protein: CASSQDPGEPSYEQYF; CDR3 DNA: TGTGCCAGCAGCCAAGATCCTGGGGAACCCTCCTACGAGCAGTACTTC
J gene: TRBJ2-1; D gene: -; V gene: TRBV11-1; clone size: once; CDR3 protein: CASSPGLGPLF; CDR3 DNA: TGTGCCAGCAGCCCCGGCTTGGGGCCGCTCTTC
J gene: TRBJ1-4; D gene: TRBD1; V gene: TRBV12-3/TRBV12-4; clone size: many; CDR3 protein: CASSSHPGTGGMTNEKLFF; CDR3 DNA: TGTGCCAGCAGTTCCCACCCCGGGACAGGGGGCATGACTAATGAAAAACTGTTTTTT
J gene: TRBJ2-5; D gene: -; V gene: TRBV12-3/TRBV12-4; clone size: many; CDR3 protein: CASSFSETQYF; CDR3 DNA: TGTGCCAGCAGTTTTTCAGAGACCCAGTACTTC
J gene: TRBJ1-4; D gene: -; V gene: TRBV6-1; clone size: many; CDR3 protein: CASSEEVQGEKLFF; CDR3 DNA: TGTGCCAGCAGTGAAGAGGTCCAGGGGGAAAAACTGTTTTTT
J gene: TRBJ2-5; D gene: -; V gene: TRBV18; clone size: many; CDR3 protein: CASSPRSGPTETQYF; CDR3 DNA: TGTGCCAGCTCACCCCGCTCGGGGCCAACGGAGACCCAGTACTTC
J gene: TRBJ2-6; D gene: -; V gene: TRBV19; clone size: many; CDR3 protein: CASTILRGSGANVLTF; CDR3 DNA: TGTGCCAGTACCATACTACGGGGCTCTGGGGCCAACGTCCTGACTTTC
J gene: TRBJ2-5; D gene: TRBD2; V gene: TRBV7-8; clone size: many; CDR3 protein: CASSSWTSVETQYF; CDR3 DNA: TGTGCCAGCAGCTCCTGGACTAGCGTAGAGACCCAGTACTTC
J gene: TRBJ1-2; D gene: -; V gene: TRBV19; clone size: many; CDR3 protein: CASSTLRGGGYGYTF; CDR3 DNA: TGTGCCAGTAGTACCCTCAGGGGAGGAGGCTATGGCTACACCTTC
J gene: TRBJ2-5; D gene: TRBD1; V gene: TRBV7-2; clone size: many; CDR3 protein: CASSFGTGYGQETQYF; CDR3 DNA: TGTGCCAGCAGCTTCGGGACAGGGTATGGCCAAGAGACCCAGTACTTC
J gene: TRBJ2-5; D gene: TRBD2; V gene: TRBV20-1; clone size: many; CDR3 protein: CSARGDSGGETQYF; CDR3 DNA: TGCAGTGCTAGAGGCGATAGCGGGGGGGAGACCCAGTACTTC
J gene: TRBJ2-1; D gene: -; V gene: TRBV7-9; clone size: many; CDR3 protein: CASSLDGPGHEQFF; CDR3 DNA: TGTGCCAGCAGCTTAGACGGACCTGGGCATGAGCAGTTCTTC
J gene: TRBJ2-7; D gene: TRBD2; V gene: TRBV6-2/TRBV6-3; clone size: many; CDR3 protein: CASSYGSSGDPYEQYF; CDR3 DNA: TGTGCCAGCAGTTACGGGTCTAGCGGGGACCCCTACGAGCAGTACTTC
J gene: TRBJ1-3; D gene: -; V gene: TRBV7-8; clone size: many; CDR3 protein: CASSLAGTSGNTIYF; CDR3 DNA: TGTGCCAGCAGCTTAGCCGGGACGAGTGGAAACACCATATATTTT
J gene: TRBJ2-3; D gene: TRBD1; V gene: TRBV7-9; clone size: many; CDR3 protein: CASSLETGVLDTQYF; CDR3 DNA: TGTGCCAGCAGCTTAGAAACAGGGGTCCTAGATACGCAGTATTTT
J gene: TRBJ1-1; D gene: -; V gene: TRBV12-3/TRBV12-4; clone size: many; CDR3 protein: CASSPPGHGAEAFF; CDR3 DNA: TGTGCCAGCAGTCCCCCCGGGCATGGGGCTGAAGCTTTCTTT
J gene: TRBJ2-5; D gene: -; V gene: TRBV18; clone size: many; CDR3 protein: CASSPPGHQETQYF; CDR3 DNA: TGTGCCAGCTCACCGCCGGGACACCAAGAGACCCAGTACTTC
J gene: TRBJ2-2; D gene: TRBD2; V gene: TRBV20-1; clone size: once; CDR3 protein: CSAKRGRSGELFF; CDR3 DNA: TGCAGTGCTAAGCGGGGTCGCTCCGGGGAGCTGTTTTTT
J gene: TRBJ2-4; D gene: -; V gene: TRBV20-1; clone size: many; CDR3 protein: CSARAQTGKNIQYF; CDR3 DNA: TGCAGTGCTAGAGCCCAGACGGGGAAAAACATTCAGTACTTC
J gene: TRBJ2-5; D gene: -; V gene: TRBV28; clone size: many; CDR3 protein: CASSLWSGGQETQYF; CDR3 DNA: TGTGCCAGCAGTTTATGGTCTGGGGGCCAAGAGACCCAGTACTTC
J gene: TRBJ2-7; D gene: -; V gene: TRBV30; clone size: many; CDR3 protein: CAWSVGQAYEQYF; CDR3 DNA: TGTGCCTGGAGTGTAGGTCAGGCCTACGAGCAGTACTTC
J gene: TRBJ1-5; D gene: -; V gene: TRBV19; clone size: -; CDR3 protein: CASTRDGYSNQPQHF; CDR3 DNA: TGTGCCAGTACCAGGGATGGGTATAGCAATCAGCCCCAACATTTT
J gene: TRBJ2-1; D gene: -; V gene: TRBV9; clone size: many; CDR3 protein: CASSVVSSYNEQFF; CDR3 DNA: TGTGCCAGCAGCGTAGTTAGCTCCTACAATGAGCAGTTCTTC
J gene: TRBJ1-3; D gene: TRBD1; V gene: TRBV7-2; clone size: -; CDR3 protein: CASSLVGTGVGNTIYF; CDR3 DNA: TGTGCCAGCAGCTTAGTAGGGACAGGGGTAGGAAACACCATATATTTT
J gene: TRBJ1-2; D gene: -; V gene: TRBV3-1; clone size: few; CDR3 protein: CASSPTGTHYGYTF; CDR3 DNA: TGTGCCAGCAGCCCCACCGGGACTCATTATGGCTACACCTTC
J gene: TRBJ2-3; D gene: -; V gene: TRBV12-3/TRBV12-4; clone size: many; CDR3 protein: CASSQGDTQYF; CDR3 DNA: TGTGCCAGCAGCCAGGGAGATACGCAGTATTTT
J gene: TRBJ2-7; D gene: TRBD2; V gene: TRBV15; clone size: -; CDR3 protein: CATSGSGTSGRGDLEQYF; CDR3 DNA: TGTGCCACCAGCGGGTCCGGGACTAGCGGGAGAGGGGACCTAGAGCAGTACTTC